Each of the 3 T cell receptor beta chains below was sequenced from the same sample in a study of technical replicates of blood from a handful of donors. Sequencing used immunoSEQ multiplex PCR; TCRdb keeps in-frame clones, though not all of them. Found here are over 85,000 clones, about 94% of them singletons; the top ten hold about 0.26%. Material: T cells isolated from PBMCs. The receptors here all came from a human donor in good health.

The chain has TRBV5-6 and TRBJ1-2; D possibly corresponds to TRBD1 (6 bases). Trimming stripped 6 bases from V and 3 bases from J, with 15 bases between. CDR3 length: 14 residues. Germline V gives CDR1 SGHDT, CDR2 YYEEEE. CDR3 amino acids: CASTAWEGDYGYTF. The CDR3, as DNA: TGTGCCAGCACCGCGTGGGAGGGGGACTATGGCTACACCTTC. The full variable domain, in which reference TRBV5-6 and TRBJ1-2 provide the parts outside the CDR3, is DAGVTQSPTHLIKTRGQQVTLRCSPKSGHDTVSWYQQALGQGPQFIFQYYEEEERQRGNFPDRFSGHQFPNYSSELNVNALLLGDSALYLCASTAWEGDYGYTFGSGTRLTVV.

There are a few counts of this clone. CDR3 DNA: TGTGCCAGTAGTATAGGGTGGGACAGGAGGAGCACTGAAGCTTTCTTT. This sequence encodes CASSIGWDRRSTEAFF. The gene calls are TRBV19 and TRBJ1-1, with 8 nucleotides matching TRBD1. The V and J ends lost 1 base and 4 bases, in that order; junction bases with no gene match: 8. Germline V gives CDR1 LNHDA, CDR2 SQIVND (reference sequence). CDR3 length equals 16 residues.

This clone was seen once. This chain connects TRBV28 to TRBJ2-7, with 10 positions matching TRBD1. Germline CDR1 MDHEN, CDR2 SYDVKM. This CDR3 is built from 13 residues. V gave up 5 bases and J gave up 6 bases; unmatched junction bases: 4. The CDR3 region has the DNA TGTGCCAGCAGTGACAGGGGGCGAGGCGAGCAGTACTTC. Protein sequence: CASSDRGRGEQYF. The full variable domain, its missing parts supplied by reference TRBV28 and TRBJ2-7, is DVKVTQSSRYLVKRTGEKVFLECVQDMDHENMFWYRQDPGLGLRLIYFSYDVKMKEKGDIPEGYSVSREKKERFSLILESASTNQTSMYLCASSDRGRGEQYFGPGTRLTVT.